The clone carrying this T cell receptor (beta chain) was counted only a few times. The assay was run at survey level. Method: immunoSEQ multiplex PCR; TCRdb's copy keeps in-frame clones and lacks some. The profile shows fewer than 35,000 clones, 72% of them singletons. In germline, CDR1 is MNHNS, CDR2 SASEGT. The CDR3 is 14 amino acids. The germline V and J ends were trimmed by 2 bases and 4 bases, with 11 bases remaining between them. This record comes from a study of STAT5B mutations in CD4+ large granular lymphocyte leukemia. The chain has TRBV6-1 and TRBJ1-2; tentative D call: TRBD1 (6 bases). The TCR comes from a human donor in good health. The sequenced sample was CD4+ T cells from blood buffy coats. The CDR3 nucleotides read TGTGCCAGCAGTGAAAGGCAGGGGCCCTATGGCTACACCTTC. Protein: CASSERQGPYGYTF.